The entry below describes one T cell receptor beta chain. Its antigen is unknown. Qualities for individual bases were not recorded, and no much larger clone is one base off. The sample originates from a study of blood T cell repertoires in COVID-19 (TCRdb year 2020). The study in broad terms: Samples covering the acute and convalescent phases of COVID-19 were provided by collaborators in the United States, Italy and Spain. The repertoires were released in a freely available public database intended as a resource for research on the immune response to SARS-CoV-2. HLA class I and class II types, where available, came from metadata supplied by the sample provider rather than from assay-based typing. Subjects who had been exposed to COVID-19, were actively infected with it, or had recovered from it provided the deeply sampled blood TCRbeta repertoires that made up the dataset. Samples came from the ongoing ImmuneRACE study (first 160 participants) plus 1,254 subjects from 6 global collaborators. Nearly every sample came with metadata listing a de-identified subject ID, COVID-19 status, age in years and sex. The prospective study material was composed of cDNA or gDNA derived from T cells, B-cell-depleted T cells, or PBMCs.

Measured from the cysteine to the phenylalanine, the CDR3 is 17 residues long. This entry keeps only the CDR3 DNA: 51 bases, framed from base 1. V is cut back by 1 base and J by 9 bases, with 12 bases in the junction unmatched. CDR1 MGHDK and CDR2 SYGVNS were looked up in the germline V gene. Whole blood was collected in K2EDTA tubes by collaborating institutions according to the institutions' own protocols. For TCRbeta analysis, collaborators shipped samples as frozen whole blood, isolated PBMCs, or DNA extracted from either of those sample types. Study-wide findings and limitations: The amount of clinical and demographic metadata varied by source and participant and was provided uncurated.

TCRbeta CDR3 regions were amplified from genomic DNA by means of the immunoSEQ Assay, a bias-controlled multiplex PCR. As for the authors' bioinformatics: The number of nucleated cells in each sample was estimated by amplification of reference gene primers within the assay. Sequence reads were collapsed and filtered to measure the absolute abundance of every unique TCRbeta CDR3 rearrangement. Productive Simpson clonality was computed per sample as the square root of Simpson's diversity index over productive rearrangements. What TCRdb holds here is the immuneACCESS table cut down to in-frame rearrangements. Part of the clones is not present; checked against another copy, under half of the missing clones reflect an unresolved V gene, and the others are unexplained. D and trimming were read from the DNA, whereas the V and J calls and clone size are those reported in that table. For this sample the table gives approximately 230,000 clones, of which 87% were detected only once. Roughly 3% of the sample is held by the ten biggest clonotypes.

Sample: peripheral blood. The V and J segments used are TRBV25-1 and TRBJ1-6; 7 of the junction bases match TRBD1. The TCR sequence derives from a man in his late teens or twenties with active or convalescent COVID-19. The CDR3 protein is CASSESAGGSVSSPLHF. Here is the DNA: TGTGCCAGCAGTGAATCGGCAGGGGGATCGGTCAGTTCACCCCTCCACTTT.